Below, one TCR beta chain is given with its context. This CDR3 region has 16 residues. The V gene end was trimmed by 6 bases and the J gene end by 3 bases; junction bases not matched to a gene: 13. The germline CDR1 and CDR2 sequences are LNHDA and SQIVND (reference sequence). TCRdb's table, derived via immunoSEQ multiplex PCR, lists solely in-frame clones and lacks some. The table shows around 190,000 clones, with approximately 89% occurring only once. The data belong to a study of blood T cell repertoires in COVID-19. As for the study in general: T cells, B-cell-depleted T cells, or PBMCs supplied cDNA or gDNA.

Specimen: peripheral blood. The sequence came from a woman aged 55 to 70 with acute or convalescent COVID-19. The rearrangement joins TRBV19 to TRBJ1-1; 7 bases are a match to TRBD1. CDR3 nucleotides: TGTGCCAGTAGCAAACCAAAGGGGGCGAGGGACACTGAAGCTTTCTTT. Protein product: CASSKPKGARDTEAFF.